The 4 T cell receptor beta chains in this list originate from one sample, sequenced in a study of beta chain features in type 1 diabetes (dated by TCRdb to the late 2010s). The library came from the immunoSEQ multiplex PCR assay. The High Capacity cDNA Reverse Transcription Kit was used to reverse transcribe all of the isolated RNA, meaning that expressed TCRB transcripts were what got sequenced. TCRdb mirrors the immuneACCESS table, restricted to in-frame sequences. Some clones are absent from its copies; in checked studies, under half trace to an unresolved V gene, and the reason for the others is unknown. In all, the sample holds hundreds of thousands of clones, and 14% of those were seen once. The top ten clonotypes cover roughly 0.036% of the sample. The specimen was naive CD4+ T cells from blood. The meaning of the sample's cell subset or site label: true naive CD4+ T cells. These receptors all come from a man aged 25-45 years in good health.

The chain couples TRBV4-1 to TRBJ1-5; D uncertain. V shed 1 base and J shed 6 bases, with 10 bases lying between them. This CDR3 comprises 14 residues. CDR1 MGHRA and CDR2 YSYEKL come from the germline V gene. In DNA form, the CDR3 reads TGCGCCAGCAGCCAAGGGCGGGCAGGTCAGCCCCAGCATTTT. Translated: CASSQGRAGQPQHF.

This chain links TRBV5-1 with TRBJ2-5; D not certain. The CDR3 spans 13 residues. The germline V gene encodes CDR1 SGHRS and CDR2 YFSETQ. The V end was cut by 2 bases, the J end by 5 bases, with 10 bases between. This chain's CDR3 is CASSFPGGETQYF. CDR3 nucleotide sequence: TGCGCCAGCAGCTTCCCTGGCGGCGAGACCCAGTACTTC.

This clone has a handful of counts. The same CDR3 is also encoded by other DNA sequences in this sample. J is TRBJ1-4 and V is TRBV6-6, with unresolved D. V lost 0 bases, J lost 4 bases, and 0 bases lay in between. Germline V gene sequence: CDR1 MNHNY, CDR2 SVGAGI (reference sequence). This CDR3 is built from 12 residues. CDR3 in DNA: TGTGCCAGCAGTTACTCTAATGAAAAACTGTTTTTT. The encoded protein is CASSYSNEKLFF.

This clone was detected a few times. The chain uses TRBV14 and TRBJ1-6; no reliable D call. Germline CDR1 and CDR2: SGHDN and FVKESK. The CDR3 is 13 residues long. With 6 bases removed from V and 6 bases from J, the gap between germline ends came to 9 bases. For the CDR3, the DNA is TGTGCCAGCAGGCAGGTTATTAATTCACCCCTCCACTTT. Translating it yields CASRQVINSPLHF.